The 28 T cell receptor beta chains presented below share a single source sample, sequenced in a study of radiotherapy plus CTLA-4 blockade in lung cancer. Clones were sequenced by immunoSEQ multiplex PCR, and TCRdb holds only the in-frame ones, with some missing. The profile shows over 100,000 clones, approximately 77% of them singletons. This sample comprised peripheral blood, obtained from a patient treated with radiotherapy plus ipilimumab. Source of these receptors: a human donor with non-small cell lung cancer that progressed on radiotherapy plus ipilimumab. Some clones in this sample may be carry-over from other donors' samples.

The chain is built from TRBV2 and TRBJ2-3; D may be TRBD1 (6 bases). With 2 bases removed from V and 1 base from J, the gap between germline ends came to 7 bases. CDR3 length: 14 amino acids. CDR1 SNHLY and CDR2 FYNNEI come from the germline V gene. DNA for the CDR3: TGTGCCAGCAGTGAAAACAGGGGCACAGATACGCAGTATTTT. This encodes CASSENRGTDTQYF.

The chain employs TRBV18 and TRBJ1-4, with D possibly matching TRBD1 (6 bases). CDR1 and CDR2 (germline): KGHSH, LQKENI. V was pared by 6 bases and J by 4 bases, with 12 bases between. This CDR3 comprises 14 residues. This CDR3 is CASSATGDNEKLFF. The DNA of the CDR3 is TGTGCCAGCTCGGCGACAGGAGATAATGAAAAACTGTTTTTT.

CDR3 in amino acids: CASSISGPTEAFF. The CDR3 nucleotides read TGTGCCAGTAGTATAAGCGGCCCCACTGAAGCTTTCTTT. V and J are TRBV19 and TRBJ1-1; no reliable D call. CDR1 LNHDA and CDR2 SQIVND come from the germline V gene (reference sequence). This CDR3 region has 13 residues. Trimming removed 2 bases at V and 4 bases at J, with 8 bases between.

This chain links TRBV5-1 with TRBJ1-6; 9 positions agree with TRBD1. The CDR3 totals 17 residues. Per the germline V gene, CDR1 is SGHRS and CDR2 is YFSETQ. Trimming removed 0 bases from V and 7 bases from J; junction bases left unmatched: 8. CDR3 DNA: TGCGCCAGCAGCTTGGATTGGGGACAGGGCTTAAATTCACCCCTCCACTTT. Translation: CASSLDWGQGLNSPLHF.

V is TRBV10-3 and J is TRBJ1-1; TRBD1 matches at 8 bases. There are 17 residues in the CDR3. Germline V gene data show CDR1 as ENHRY and CDR2 as SYGVKD. The ends lost 6 bases at V and 0 bases at J; junction bases unmatched: 12. Here the CDR3 reads CAISGILDRDMNTEAFF. The CDR3 nucleotides are TGTGCCATCAGCGGGATCTTGGACAGGGACATGAACACTGAAGCTTTCTTT.

This clone was counted between two and nine times. The V gene is TRBV4-2, the J gene TRBJ2-1, with D maybe TRBD2 (7 bases). This CDR3 is 16 amino acids long. V shed 6 bases and J shed 1 base, with 16 bases lying between them. The germline CDR1 and CDR2 sequences are LGHNA and YNFKEQ. CDR3 region: CASRGRRGGSYNEQFF. CDR3 nucleotide sequence: TGTGCCAGCAGGGGAAGGAGGGGGGGGTCCTACAATGAGCAGTTCTTC.

The rearrangement joins TRBV6-6 to TRBJ2-2, with 9 bases identical to TRBD1. V was clipped by 6 bases and J by 1 base; unmatched bases: 0. The CDR3 loop spans 14 amino acids. Germline V gene lookup returns CDR1 MNHNY and CDR2 SVGAGI (reference sequence). CDR3: CASRGQGNTGELFF. The DNA for the CDR3 is TGTGCCAGCAGGGGACAGGGGAACACCGGGGAGCTGTTTTTT.

J is TRBJ2-1 and V is TRBV7-9; D remains ambiguous. V lost 5 bases and J 6 bases, leaving 11 bases between the germline ends. The CDR3 has 13 residues. Germline V gene sequence: CDR1 SEHNR, CDR2 FQNEAQ (reference sequence). The CDR3 DNA reads TGTGCCAGCAGCCACCGTTGGGGCAATGAGCAGTTCTTC. It translates to CASSHRWGNEQFF.

This rearrangement joins TRBV14 to TRBJ2-5, with 11 nucleotides matching TRBD2. Trimming at V came to 6 bases and at J to 4 bases, leaving 7 bases not matched to a gene. Germline V gene lookup returns CDR1 SGHDN and CDR2 FVKESK. The CDR3 contains 15 residues. CDR3 sequence reads: CASRGSGGARETQYF. In nucleotides, the CDR3 is TGTGCCAGCAGAGGTAGCGGGGGGGCACGAGAGACCCAGTACTTC.

CDR3 in DNA: TGTGCCAGCAGTTTAAGGACAGGGTACTATGGCTACACCTTC. Protein sequence: CASSLRTGYYGYTF. V is TRBV27 and J is TRBJ1-2; 8 positions agree with TRBD1. Unmatched junction bases numbered 2, after V lost 2 bases and J lost 3 bases. Germline CDR1 and CDR2: MNHEY and SMNVEV (reference sequence). The CDR3 totals 14 residues.

The rearrangement uses TRBV21-1 and TRBJ1-2; the listed D gene, TRBD1, was not tested against the DNA. TRBV21-1 is designated a pseudogene. CDR3 size: 14 residues. The DNA for the CDR3 is TGTGCCAGCAGCAAAGACAGGGGGCCGCGGGGCTACACCTTC. As protein: CASSKDRGPRGYTF.

The gene calls are TRBV7-9 and TRBJ1-2; no reliable D call. The V end was cut by 4 bases, the J end by 3 bases, with 12 bases between. CDR3 length: 14 residues. From germline, CDR1 is SEHNR and CDR2 FQNEAQ (reference sequence). The CDR3 loop is CASSYVGSYYGYTF. The CDR3 bases are TGTGCCAGCAGCTACGTCGGGTCTTACTATGGCTACACCTTC.

This clone has just a few counts. V usage is TRBV5-1 and J usage is TRBJ1-2; D not resolved. Germline CDR1 and CDR2: SGHRS and YFSETQ. The CDR3 sequence is 16 residues long. The V gene lost 0 bases and the J gene lost 3 bases, with 15 bases spanning the gap. The CDR3 reads CASSLALEGVYYGYTF. The CDR3 DNA is TGCGCCAGCAGCTTGGCCCTAGAAGGCGTCTACTATGGCTACACCTTC.

The V gene is TRBV4-3, the J gene TRBJ2-7, with 7 bases lining up with TRBD1. Germline V lookup: CDR1 LGHNA, CDR2 YSLEER. The length of the CDR3 is 15 residues. With 4 bases clipped from V and 3 bases from J, the junction kept 9 bases outside the gene matches. The CDR3 DNA reads as TGCGCCAGCAGCCCTGTGGGACAGCAATTCTACGAGCAGTACTTC. The encoded protein is CASSPVGQQFYEQYF.

The rearrangement links TRBV5-6 to TRBJ1-5; no clear D. Looked up from germline, CDR1 is SGHDT and CDR2 is YYEEEE. The CDR3 consists of 13 residues. Trimming shortened V by 0 bases and J by 1 base, and 2 bases separated the two germline ends. The DNA for the CDR3 is TGTGCCAGCAGCTTGGGGAGCAATCAGCCCCAGCATTTT. This gives the protein CASSLGSNQPQHF.

This clone was recorded only once. The V and J genes are TRBV6-5 and TRBJ2-7; weak D call: TRBD1 (6 bases). Germline lookup yields CDR1 MNHEY and CDR2 SVGAGI. Trimming shortened V by 2 bases and J by 0 bases, and 11 bases separated the two germline ends. The CDR3 totals 15 residues. The CDR3 DNA reads as TGTGCCAGCAGTTACGGACAGTTCTCCTCCTACGAGCAGTACTTC. It translates to CASSYGQFSSYEQYF.

This chain uses TRBV28 with TRBJ1-6, with D unresolved. Germline CDR1 and CDR2: MDHEN and SYDVKM. The V end was cut by 3 bases, the J end by 10 bases, with 7 bases between. The CDR3 runs 12 residues. The CDR3 sequence: CASSLSYSPLHF. The CDR3 DNA follows: TGTGCCAGCAGTTTGAGTTACTCACCCCTCCACTTT.

V is TRBV5-8 and J is TRBJ1-2, with D hard to call. This CDR3 spans 13 amino acids. Germline values: CDR1 SGHTS, CDR2 YDEGEE. V was trimmed by 4 bases and J by 8 bases, leaving 15 bases between them. Here the CDR3 DNA reads TGTGCCAGCAGCCTCGGAAAGGTTTCAGGCTACACCTTC. Encoded protein: CASSLGKVSGYTF.

Here the CDR3 DNA reads TGCGCCAGCAGCTTGGGGGGACAGGGGCCCTACAATGAGCAGTTCTTC. It is translated as CASSLGGQGPYNEQFF. V gene TRBV5-1 combines with J gene TRBJ2-1; 10 bases are shared with TRBD1. This CDR3 has 16 amino acids. Germline V lookup: CDR1 SGHRS, CDR2 YFSETQ. Trimming at V came to 0 bases and at J to 2 bases, leaving 2 bases not matched to a gene.

The chain carries TRBV7-2 and TRBJ1-1, with TRBD1 identical over 7 bases. The CDR3 covers 14 residues. CDR1 and CDR2 (germline): SGHTA, FQGNSA. V lost 1 base and J lost 5; bases outside the gene matches: 4. The CDR3 bases are TGTGCCAGCAGCTTAGGACAGGGATGGACTGAAGCTTTCTTT. It codes for CASSLGQGWTEAFF. Looking up the rest from reference TRBV7-2 and TRBJ1-1 gives the full variable domain: GAGVSQSPSNKVTEKGKDVELRCDPISGHTALYWYRQSLGQGLEFLIYFQGNSAPDKSGLPSDRFSAERTGGSVSTLTIQRTQQEDSAVYLCASSLGQGWTEAFFGQGTRLTVV.

V usage is TRBV18 and J usage is TRBJ2-1; weak D call: TRBD2 (6 bases). The CDR3 consists of 15 residues. The germline gives CDR1 KGHSH, CDR2 LQKENI. The ends were cut back, 0 bases at V and 5 bases at J, with 11 bases in the middle. CDR3 in amino acids: CASSPPLDYNNEQFF. Written as DNA, the CDR3 is TGTGCCAGCTCACCACCGTTGGACTACAACAATGAGCAGTTCTTC.

The chain uses TRBV4-3 and TRBJ1-4; no reliable D call. Germline values: CDR1 LGHNA, CDR2 YSLEER. There are 14 residues in the CDR3. Between the trimmed V and J ends, which lost 4 bases and 7 bases, there was a span of 13 bases. This chain's CDR3 is CASSLLLGPEKLFF. CDR3 nucleotides: TGCGCCAGCAGCCTCCTCCTTGGTCCTGAAAAACTGTTTTTT.

V usage is TRBV28 and J usage is TRBJ1-4, with 7 bases identical to TRBD1. CDR3 length equals 14 residues. Trimming removed 6 bases from V and 8 bases from J; junction bases left unmatched: 9. The germline V gene has CDR1 MDHEN and CDR2 SYDVKM. CDR3 in DNA: TGTGCCAGCAGACAGGGGCTGTCGTGGGAAAAACTGTTTTTT. It codes for CASRQGLSWEKLFF. The full variable domain, rest sourced from reference TRBV28 and TRBJ1-4, is DVKVTQSSRYLVKRTGEKVFLECVQDMDHENMFWYRQDPGLGLRLIYFSYDVKMKEKGDIPEGYSVSREKKERFSLILESASTNQTSMYLCASRQGLSWEKLFFGSGTQLSVL.

This clone was observed a handful of times. CDR3 nucleotides: TGTGCCAGTAGTATGGACGGGACAGCTAGCAATCAGCCCCAGCATTTT. Translated, it gives CASSMDGTASNQPQHF. This rearrangement joins TRBV19 to TRBJ1-5; 7 positions agree with TRBD1. CDR1 is LNHDA, CDR2 SQIVND, per germline (reference sequence). There are 16 residues in the CDR3. The ends lost 3 bases at V and 0 bases at J; junction bases unmatched: 5.

The rearrangement joins TRBV4-2 to TRBJ2-7; D gene unclear. Germline CDR1 reads LGHNA; CDR2 reads YNFKEQ. Trimming took 4 bases from V and 0 from J, leaving 7 bases between them. There are 13 residues in the CDR3. In nucleotides, the CDR3 is TGTGCCAGCAGCCCACCCAACTCCTACGAGCAGTACTTC. Translating it yields CASSPPNSYEQYF.

The rearrangement links TRBV29-1 to TRBJ2-3; D gene uncertain. The CDR3 spans 12 residues. Trimming cost V 4 bases and J 2 bases, with 7 bases left between them. Per the germline V gene, CDR1 is SQVTM and CDR2 is ANQGSEA. The DNA for the CDR3 is TGCAGCGTTGTCCCACCCACAGATACGCAGTATTTT. Protein sequence: CSVVPPTDTQYF.

The genes are TRBV28 and TRBJ1-4; tentative D call: TRBD1 (5 bases). Germline values: CDR1 MDHEN, CDR2 SYDVKM. The CDR3 is 16 residues long. Trimming took off 3 bases at V and 0 bases at J, with 11 bases between the two ends. The CDR3 DNA is TGTGCCAGCAGTTTCTATACAGGCCCAACTAATGAAAAACTGTTTTTT. It is translated as CASSFYTGPTNEKLFF. Full variable domain (remainder filled in from reference TRBV28 and TRBJ1-4): DVKVTQSSRYLVKRTGEKVFLECVQDMDHENMFWYRQDPGLGLRLIYFSYDVKMKEKGDIPEGYSVSREKKERFSLILESASTNQTSMYLCASSFYTGPTNEKLFFGSGTQLSVL.

The chain couples TRBV25-1 to TRBJ2-7; no firm D call. The CDR3 contains 13 residues. Trimming stripped 4 bases from V and 0 bases from J, with 7 bases between. Germline-derived CDR1 and CDR2 are MGHDK and SYGVNS. The CDR3 is CASSGQASYEQYF. The DNA for the CDR3 is TGTGCCAGCAGTGGGCAGGCCTCCTACGAGCAGTACTTC.